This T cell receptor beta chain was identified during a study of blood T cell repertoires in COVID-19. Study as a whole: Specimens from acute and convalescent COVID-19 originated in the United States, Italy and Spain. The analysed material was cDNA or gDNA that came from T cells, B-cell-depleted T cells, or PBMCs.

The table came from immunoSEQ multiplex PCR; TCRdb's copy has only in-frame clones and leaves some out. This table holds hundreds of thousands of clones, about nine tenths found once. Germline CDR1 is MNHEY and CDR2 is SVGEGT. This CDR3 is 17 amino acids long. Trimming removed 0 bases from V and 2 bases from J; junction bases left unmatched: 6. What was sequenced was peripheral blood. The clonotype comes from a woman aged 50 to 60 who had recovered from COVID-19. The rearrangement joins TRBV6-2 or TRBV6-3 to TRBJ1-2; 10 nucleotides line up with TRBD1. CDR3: CASSYSPWDRGNYGYTF. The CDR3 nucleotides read TGTGCCAGCAGTTACTCGCCGTGGGACAGGGGAAACTATGGCTACACCTTC.